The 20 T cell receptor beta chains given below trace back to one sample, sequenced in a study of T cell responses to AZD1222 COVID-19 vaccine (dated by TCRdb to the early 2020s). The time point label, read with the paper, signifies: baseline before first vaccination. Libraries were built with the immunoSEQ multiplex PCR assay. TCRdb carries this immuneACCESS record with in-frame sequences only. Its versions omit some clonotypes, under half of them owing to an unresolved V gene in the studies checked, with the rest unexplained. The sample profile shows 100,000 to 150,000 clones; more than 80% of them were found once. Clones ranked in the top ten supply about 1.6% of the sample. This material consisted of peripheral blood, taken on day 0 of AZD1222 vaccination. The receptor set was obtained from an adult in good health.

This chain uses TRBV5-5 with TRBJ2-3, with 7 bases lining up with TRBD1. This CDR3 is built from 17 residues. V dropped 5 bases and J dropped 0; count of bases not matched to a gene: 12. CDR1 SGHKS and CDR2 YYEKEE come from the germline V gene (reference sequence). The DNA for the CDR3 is TGTGCCAGCAGTCCAACGACAGGGTTTACTAGCACAGATACGCAGTATTTT. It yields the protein CASSPTTGFTSTDTQYF.

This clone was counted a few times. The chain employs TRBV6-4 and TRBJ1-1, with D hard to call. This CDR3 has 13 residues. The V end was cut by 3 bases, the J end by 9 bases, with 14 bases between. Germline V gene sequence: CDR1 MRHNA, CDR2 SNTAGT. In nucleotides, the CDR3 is TGTGCCAGCAGTGAACGCGCGACTAGGAAAGCTTTCTTT. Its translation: CASSERATRKAFF.

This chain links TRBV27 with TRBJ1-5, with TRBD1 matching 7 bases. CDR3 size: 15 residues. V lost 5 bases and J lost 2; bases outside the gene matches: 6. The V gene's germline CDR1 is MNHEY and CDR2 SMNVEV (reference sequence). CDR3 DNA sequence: TGTGCCAGCAGTCCCCGACAGGGCGGCAATCAGCCCCAGCATTTT. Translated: CASSPRQGGNQPQHF.

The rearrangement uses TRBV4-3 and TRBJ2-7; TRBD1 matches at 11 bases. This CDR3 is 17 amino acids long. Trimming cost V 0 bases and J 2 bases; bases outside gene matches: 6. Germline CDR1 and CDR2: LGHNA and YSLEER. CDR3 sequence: CASSQDRGQGGTYEQYF. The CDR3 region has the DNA TGCGCCAGCAGCCAAGATCGGGGACAGGGGGGGACCTACGAGCAGTACTTC.

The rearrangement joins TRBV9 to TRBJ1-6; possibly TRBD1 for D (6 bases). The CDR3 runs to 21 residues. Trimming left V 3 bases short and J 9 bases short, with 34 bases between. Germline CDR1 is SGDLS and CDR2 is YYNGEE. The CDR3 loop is CASSAGHWGGRSPKGGSPLHF. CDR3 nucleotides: TGTGCCAGCAGCGCTGGACATTGGGGAGGGAGATCTCCCAAGGGGGGTTCACCCCTCCACTTT. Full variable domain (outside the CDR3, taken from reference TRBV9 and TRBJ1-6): DSGVTQTPKHLITATGQRVTLRCSPRSGDLSVYWYQQSLDQGLQFLIQYYNGEERAKGNILERFSAQQFPDLHSELNLSSLELGDSALYFCASSAGHWGGRSPKGGSPLHFGNGTRLTVT.

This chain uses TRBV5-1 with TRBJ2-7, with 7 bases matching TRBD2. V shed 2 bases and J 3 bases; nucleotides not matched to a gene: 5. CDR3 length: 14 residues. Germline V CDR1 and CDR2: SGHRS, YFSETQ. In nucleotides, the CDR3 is TGCGCCAGCAGCTTTGGGGGAGGGAGCTACGAGCAGTACTTC. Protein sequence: CASSFGGGSYEQYF.

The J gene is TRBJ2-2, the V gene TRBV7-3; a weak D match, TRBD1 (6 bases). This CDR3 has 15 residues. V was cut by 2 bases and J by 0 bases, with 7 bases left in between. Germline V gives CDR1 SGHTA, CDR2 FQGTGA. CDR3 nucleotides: TGTGCCAGCAGCTTAGGACAGCCGAACACCGGGGAGCTGTTTTTT. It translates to CASSLGQPNTGELFF.

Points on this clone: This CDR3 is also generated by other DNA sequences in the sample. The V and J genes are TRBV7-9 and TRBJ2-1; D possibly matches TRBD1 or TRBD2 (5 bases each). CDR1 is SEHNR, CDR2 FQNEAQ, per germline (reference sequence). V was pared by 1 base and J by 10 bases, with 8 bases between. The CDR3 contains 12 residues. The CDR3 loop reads CASSLGGDEQFF. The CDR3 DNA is TGTGCCAGCAGCTTAGGAGGGGACGAGCAGTTCTTC. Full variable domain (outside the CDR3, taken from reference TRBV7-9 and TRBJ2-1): DTGVSQNPRHKITKRGQNVTFRCDPISEHNRLYWYRQTLGQGPEFLTYFQNEAQLEKSRLLSDRFSAERPKGSFSTLEIQRTEQGDSAMYLCASSLGGDEQFFGPGTRLTVL.

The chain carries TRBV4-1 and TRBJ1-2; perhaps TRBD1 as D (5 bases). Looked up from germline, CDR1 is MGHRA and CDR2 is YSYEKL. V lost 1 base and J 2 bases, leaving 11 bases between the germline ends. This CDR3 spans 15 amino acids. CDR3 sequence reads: CASSQGEGLNYGYTF. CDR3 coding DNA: TGCGCCAGCAGCCAAGGGGAGGGGCTCAACTATGGCTACACCTTC.

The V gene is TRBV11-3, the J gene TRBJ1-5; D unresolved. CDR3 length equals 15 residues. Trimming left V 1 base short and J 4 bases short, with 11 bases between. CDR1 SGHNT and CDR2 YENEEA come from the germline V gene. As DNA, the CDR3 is TGTGCCAGCAGCTTAGGTTCAGGCGGTAATCAGCCCCAGCATTTT. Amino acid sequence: CASSLGSGGNQPQHF. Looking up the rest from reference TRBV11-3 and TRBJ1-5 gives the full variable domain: EAGVVQSPRYKIIEKKQPVAFWCNPISGHNTLYWYLQNLGQGPELLIRYENEEAVDDSQLPKDRFSAERLKGVDSTLKIQPAELGDSAVYLCASSLGSGGNQPQHFGDGTRLSIL.

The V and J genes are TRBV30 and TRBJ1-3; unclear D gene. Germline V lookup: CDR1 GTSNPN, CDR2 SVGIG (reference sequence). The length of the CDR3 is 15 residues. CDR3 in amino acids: CASAVGSLSGNTIYF. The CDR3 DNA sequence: TGTGCTTCGGCCGTTGGATCCCTCTCTGGAAACACCATATATTTT. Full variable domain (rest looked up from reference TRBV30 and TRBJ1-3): SQTIHQWPATLVQPVGSPLSLECTVEGTSNPNLYWYRQAAGRGLQLLFYSVGIGQISSEVPQNLSASRPQDRQFILSSKKLLLSDSGFYLCASAVGSLSGNTIYFGEGSWLTVV.

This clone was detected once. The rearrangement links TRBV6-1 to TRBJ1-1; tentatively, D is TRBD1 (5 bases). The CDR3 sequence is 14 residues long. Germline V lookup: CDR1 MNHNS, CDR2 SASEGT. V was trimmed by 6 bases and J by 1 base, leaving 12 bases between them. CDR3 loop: CASRAGRTNTEAFF. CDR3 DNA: TGTGCCAGCAGGGCGGGACGTACGAACACTGAAGCTTTCTTT.

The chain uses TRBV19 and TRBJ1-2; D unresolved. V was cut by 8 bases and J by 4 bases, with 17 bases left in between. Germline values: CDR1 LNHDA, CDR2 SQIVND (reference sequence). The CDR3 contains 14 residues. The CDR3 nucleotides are TGTGCCAGTGCTCGCCCAGGAGCCGCCTATGGCTACACCTTC. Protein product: CASARPGAAYGYTF.

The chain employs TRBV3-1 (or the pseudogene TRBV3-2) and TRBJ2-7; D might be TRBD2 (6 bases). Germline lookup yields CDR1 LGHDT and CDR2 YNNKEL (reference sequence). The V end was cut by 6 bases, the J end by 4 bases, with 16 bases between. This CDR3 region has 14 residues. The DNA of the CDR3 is TGTGCCAGCAGTAGGACTACCCAGATTTACGAGCAGTACTTC. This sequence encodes CASSRTTQIYEQYF.

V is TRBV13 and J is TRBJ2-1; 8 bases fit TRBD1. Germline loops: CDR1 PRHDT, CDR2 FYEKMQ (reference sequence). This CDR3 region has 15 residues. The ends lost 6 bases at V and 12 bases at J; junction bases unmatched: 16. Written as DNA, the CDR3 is TGTGCCAGCAGTCTAGGGGGGACAGGCAACACGCGGCAGTTCTTC. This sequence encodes CASSLGGTGNTRQFF.

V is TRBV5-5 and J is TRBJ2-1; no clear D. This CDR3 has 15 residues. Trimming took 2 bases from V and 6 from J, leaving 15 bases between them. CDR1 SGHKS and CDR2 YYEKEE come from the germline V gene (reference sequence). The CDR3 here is CASSLKTERINEQFF. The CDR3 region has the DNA TGTGCCAGCAGCTTAAAAACAGAAAGGATCAATGAGCAGTTCTTC.

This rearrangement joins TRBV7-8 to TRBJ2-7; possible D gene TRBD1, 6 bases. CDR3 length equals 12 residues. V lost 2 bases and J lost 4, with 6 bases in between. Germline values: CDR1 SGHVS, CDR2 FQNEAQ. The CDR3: CASSLQGYEQYF. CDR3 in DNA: TGTGCCAGCAGCTTACAGGGGTACGAGCAGTACTTC. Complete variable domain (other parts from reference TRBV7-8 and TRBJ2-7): GAGVSQSPRYKVAKRGQDVALRCDPISGHVSLFWYQQALGQGPEFLTYFQNEAQLDKSGLPSDRFFAERPEGSVSTLKIQRTQQEDSAVYLCASSLQGYEQYFGPGTRLTVT.

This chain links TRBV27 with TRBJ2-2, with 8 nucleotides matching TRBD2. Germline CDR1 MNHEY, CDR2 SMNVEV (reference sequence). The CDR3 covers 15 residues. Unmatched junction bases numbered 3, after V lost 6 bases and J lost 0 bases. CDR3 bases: TGTGCCAGCAGATCGGGACTAGCGAACACCGGGGAGCTGTTTTTT. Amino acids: CASRSGLANTGELFF.

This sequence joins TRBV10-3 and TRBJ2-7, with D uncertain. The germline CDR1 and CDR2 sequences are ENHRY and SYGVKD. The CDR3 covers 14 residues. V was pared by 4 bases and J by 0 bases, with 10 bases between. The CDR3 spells CAISGSLYSYEQYF. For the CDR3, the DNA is TGTGCCATCAGTGGCAGTTTATACTCCTACGAGCAGTACTTC.

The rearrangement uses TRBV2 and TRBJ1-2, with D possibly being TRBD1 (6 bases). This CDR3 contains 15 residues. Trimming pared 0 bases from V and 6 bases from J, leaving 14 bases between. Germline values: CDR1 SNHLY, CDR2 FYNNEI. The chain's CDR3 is CASSEAPHREHGYTF. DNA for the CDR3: TGTGCCAGCAGTGAAGCGCCCCACAGGGAACATGGCTACACCTTC.